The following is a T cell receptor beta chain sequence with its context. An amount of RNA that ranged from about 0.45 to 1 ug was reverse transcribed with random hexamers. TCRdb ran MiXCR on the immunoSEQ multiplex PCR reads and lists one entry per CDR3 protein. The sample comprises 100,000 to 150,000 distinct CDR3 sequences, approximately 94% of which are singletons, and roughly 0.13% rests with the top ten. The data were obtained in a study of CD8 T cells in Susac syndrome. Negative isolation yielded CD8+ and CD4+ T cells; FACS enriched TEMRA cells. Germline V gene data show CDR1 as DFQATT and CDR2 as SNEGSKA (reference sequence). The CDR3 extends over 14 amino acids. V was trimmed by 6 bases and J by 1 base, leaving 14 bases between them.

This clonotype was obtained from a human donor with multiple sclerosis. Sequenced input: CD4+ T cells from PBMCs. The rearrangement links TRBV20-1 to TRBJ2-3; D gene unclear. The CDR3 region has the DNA TGCAGTGCACCCGACTCCCGGGGCACAGATACGCAGTATTTT. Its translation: CSAPDSRGTDTQYF.